This record looks at one T cell receptor beta chain sequence and its context. Its antigen is unidentified. TCRB was sequenced at Survey level resolution. Data came from immunoSEQ multiplex PCR; TCRdb stores just in-frame clones and leaves some out. This repertoire shows a few thousand clones, 82% found once; its top ten account for over 0.75%. The data belong to a study of follicular helper T cells after annual influenza vaccination. Germline lookup yields CDR1 MNHEY and CDR2 SMNVEV (reference sequence). The V end lost 11 bases, the J end lost 3 bases, and 17 bases lay between the germline ends. The CDR3 spans 13 residues. Study conclusions and caveats: Change in circulating plasmablasts correlated with ICOS+CD38+ cTfh clonality change.

Time point in this sample: 2014-2015 season, 7 days after vaccination. The chain links TRBV27 to TRBJ2-7; D perhaps matches TRBD1 (6 bases). The sequencing used CXCR5- memory CD4+ T cells sorted from blood, collected 7 days after influenza vaccination. This TCR came from an adult who received the influenza vaccine. The CDR3 protein is CAPPLDRDYEQYF. The CDR3 nucleotides read TGTGCCCCGCCTTTGGACAGAGACTACGAGCAGTACTTC.